This T cell receptor beta chain was captured by sequencing in a study of blood T cell repertoires in COVID-19. At the level of the study: Sites across the United States, Italy and Spain contributed samples from acute and convalescent COVID-19. Nucleic acid was either cDNA or gDNA, and it came from T cells, B-cell-depleted T cells, or PBMCs.

Authors' analysis steps: Amplification of reference gene primers provided the estimated nucleated cell counts. Method: immunoSEQ multiplex PCR; TCRdb's copy keeps in-frame clones and lacks some. The DNA was the basis for D and trimming; V, J and clone size are from that table. The sample has about 170,000 clones, about 83% seen once. V shed 3 bases and J shed 5 bases, with 6 bases lying between them. The CDR3 covers 12 residues. Germline V gives CDR1 SGHRS, CDR2 YFSETQ. The chain joins TRBV5-1 to TRBJ1-3; unclear D gene. The sequencing input was peripheral blood. The TCR comes from a man between 18 and 35 years old with active or convalescent COVID-19. CDR3 bases: TGCGCCAGCAGCTACGACAGAAACACCATATATTTT. Translated: CASSYDRNTIYF. Full variable domain (remainder filled in from reference TRBV5-1 and TRBJ1-3): KAGVTQTPRYLIKTRGQQVTLSCSPISGHRSVSWYQQTPGQGLQFLFEYFSETQRNKGNFPGRFSGRQFSNSRSEMNVSTLELGDSALYLCASSYDRNTIYFGEGSWLTVV.